One sample yielded the 27 T cell receptor beta chains listed below, sequenced in a study of blood T cell repertoires in COVID-19. The protocol was immunoSEQ multiplex PCR, while the TCRdb copy is restricted to in-frame clones and leaves out a portion. Among approximately 100,000 clones listed, 65% to 90% were seen once. Material: peripheral blood. The receptors stem from a man in his sixties or seventies with active or convalescent COVID-19.

This chain links TRBV7-9 with TRBJ2-7; 7 bases are a match to TRBD2. Trimming removed 5 bases from V and 0 bases from J; junction bases left unmatched: 10. Germline values: CDR1 SEHNR, CDR2 FQNEAQ (reference sequence). The CDR3 has 16 residues. The CDR3 protein is CASSRALATYSYEQYF. The CDR3 nucleotides are TGTGCCAGCAGCCGCGCACTAGCGACCTACTCCTACGAGCAGTACTTC.

This chain joins TRBV27 and TRBJ1-2; maybe TRBD1 (6 bases). V lost 2 bases, J lost 4 bases, and 11 bases lay in between. The germline V gene encodes CDR1 MNHEY and CDR2 SMNVEV (reference sequence). There are 14 residues in the CDR3. For the CDR3, the DNA is TGTGCCAGCAGTTTAGGTCAGGGGATCTATGGCTACACCTTC. Translated: CASSLGQGIYGYTF.

This chain connects TRBV2 to TRBJ2-3; perhaps TRBD2 as D (6 bases). This CDR3 contains 15 residues. The germline V and J ends were trimmed by 6 bases and 0 bases, with 13 bases remaining between them. Germline V lookup: CDR1 SNHLY, CDR2 FYNNEI. CDR3 DNA: TGTGCCAGCAGACGGGGGACGACTAGCACAGATACGCAGTATTTT. It encodes CASRRGTTSTDTQYF.

This clone was observed once. The chain combines TRBV27 with TRBJ2-7, with 8 bases aligning to TRBD1. From germline, CDR1 is MNHEY and CDR2 SMNVEV (reference sequence). The junction had 10 bases not matched to a gene; V was cut back by 5 bases and J by 4 bases. This CDR3 contains 15 residues. The CDR3: CASSPAGGAGYEQYF. The DNA of the CDR3 is TGTGCCAGCAGTCCCGCAGGGGGCGCCGGGTACGAGCAGTACTTC.

This chain connects TRBV19 to TRBJ2-5; TRBD1 agrees at 7 bases. The trim removed 4 bases at V and 4 bases at J, leaving 6 bases unmatched. CDR1 is LNHDA and CDR2 is SQIVND in the germline V gene (reference sequence). The CDR3 is 14 residues long. CDR3 residues: CASSTTGAVETQYF. CDR3 coding DNA: TGTGCCAGTAGTACTACAGGGGCTGTAGAGACCCAGTACTTC.

The chain is built from TRBV7-9 and TRBJ2-7, with TRBD2 as a possible D gene (6 bases). Germline V gene lookup returns CDR1 SEHNR and CDR2 FQNEAQ (reference sequence). The ends were cut back, 10 bases at V and 1 base at J, with 11 bases in the middle. The CDR3 length is 12 residues. The CDR3 loop reads CATGTYSYEQYF. The CDR3 DNA is TGTGCCACCGGGACTTATTCCTACGAGCAGTACTTC.

The chain combines TRBV27 with TRBJ2-3, with 7 bases that match TRBD2. The CDR3 has 13 residues. V shed 6 bases, J shed 3 bases, and the junction held 3 bases outside the gene matches. Germline-derived CDR1 and CDR2 are MNHEY and SMNVEV (reference sequence). The CDR3 bases are TGTGCCAGCAGCTTACTAGCGACAGATACGCAGTATTTT. As protein: CASSLLATDTQYF.

This sequence joins TRBV6-5 and TRBJ2-5, with D possibly matching TRBD1 (5 bases). Trimming cost V 8 bases and J 4 bases, with 17 bases left between them. The CDR3 has 14 amino acids. CDR1 is MNHEY and CDR2 is SVGAGI in the germline V gene. The CDR3 nucleotides are TGTGCCAGCGCCGGGCAGGGAAGGGGAGAGACCCAGTACTTC. Protein sequence: CASAGQGRGETQYF.

The V gene is TRBV29-1, the J gene TRBJ1-2; TRBD1 matches at 7 bases. V lost 4 bases and J lost 7; bases outside the gene matches: 6. Germline-derived CDR1 and CDR2 are SQVTM and ANQGSEA. The CDR3 sequence is 12 residues long. DNA for the CDR3: TGCAGCGTTGGAAGGGGGCGGGGTGGCTACACCTTC. This sequence encodes CSVGRGRGGYTF. The full variable domain, completed using reference TRBV29-1 and TRBJ1-2, is SAVISQKPSRDICQRGTSLTIQCQVDSQVTMMFWYRQQPGQSLTLIATANQGSEATYESGFVIDKFPISRPNLTFSTLTVSNMSPEDSSIYLCSVGRGRGGYTFGSGTRLTVV.

In DNA, the CDR3 is TGTGCCAGCAGCTCGGACAGGAACACTGAAGCTTTCTTT. This codes for CASSSDRNTEAFF. The chain combines TRBV11-2 with TRBJ1-1, with D perhaps TRBD1 (6 bases). V gave up 4 bases and J gave up 1 base, with 7 bases separating them. CDR1 is SGHAT, CDR2 FQNNGV, per germline. This CDR3 contains 13 residues.

This clone was counted only a few times. The chain has TRBV30 and TRBJ2-3, with 7 positions matching TRBD2. The CDR3 is 16 residues long. Germline V lookup: CDR1 GTSNPN, CDR2 SVGIG (reference sequence). J was trimmed by 4 bases and V by 0 bases; bases with no gene match: 10. CDR3 in amino acids: CAWSVISGGSADTQYF. The CDR3 DNA reads as TGTGCCTGGAGTGTAATTTCGGGGGGATCTGCAGATACGCAGTATTTT.

The CDR3 nucleotides read TGTGCCAGCTCACCCCGGGACAACTCTGGAAACACCATATATTTT. Amino acid sequence: CASSPRDNSGNTIYF. This chain connects TRBV18 to TRBJ1-3; maybe TRBD1 (6 bases). Germline V CDR1 and CDR2: KGHSH, LQKENI. The germline V and J ends were trimmed by 3 bases and 0 bases, with 9 bases remaining between them. The CDR3 covers 15 residues.

On this clone: At one end, the junction sequence differs from germline, possibly due to a read error. V gene TRBV5-1 combines with J gene TRBJ2-2; 7 bases line up with TRBD1. Germline V gene data show CDR1 as SGHRS and CDR2 as YFSETQ. This CDR3 has 12 residues. The CDR3 here is CASSQGDRGAVF. Here the CDR3 DNA reads TGCGCCAGCAGTCAGGGGGACCGGGGAGCTGTTTTT.

This chain links TRBV12-3 or TRBV12-4 with TRBJ2-6; weak D call: TRBD1 (6 bases). V shed 9 bases and J shed 3 bases, with 9 bases lying between them. The CDR3 totals 13 residues. For the CDR3, the DNA is TGTGCCAGTACAGGGTATGGGGCCAACGTCCTGACTTTC. This encodes CASTGYGANVLTF.

The chain has TRBV4-1 and TRBJ2-7, with D tentatively TRBD2 (5 bases). This CDR3 has 14 residues. The V end lost 3 bases, the J end lost 7 bases, and 16 bases lay between the germline ends. CDR1 is MGHRA and CDR2 is YSYEKL in the germline V gene. Written as DNA, the CDR3 is TGCGCCAGCAGCCACATTGGAGGACCTGGGGAGCAGTACTTC. Residues: CASSHIGGPGEQYF.

As to this clone: Relative to the germline gene, one junction end is altered; a read error may explain this. This rearrangement joins TRBV7-9 to TRBJ2-7; D is possibly TRBD2 (5 bases). CDR1 is SEHNR, CDR2 FQNEAQ, per germline (reference sequence). There are 14 residues in the CDR3. CDR3 region: CASSLAGVNYEQYF. In nucleotides, the CDR3 is TGTGCCAGCAGCCTAGCCGGGGTCAACTACGAGCAGTACTTC.

This sequence joins TRBV2 and TRBJ1-2, with D maybe TRBD1 (6 bases). Trimming removed 6 bases from V and 8 bases from J, with 19 bases in between. The CDR3 covers 14 residues. The germline V gene encodes CDR1 SNHLY and CDR2 FYNNEI. The CDR3 nucleotides read TGTGCCAGCAGGATGCGACAGGCCCTCGGAGGCTACACCTTC. Its protein product is CASRMRQALGGYTF.

This clone was seen many times. The chain has TRBV2 and TRBJ1-1; TRBD1 is a possible D gene (6 bases). CDR1 is SNHLY, CDR2 FYNNEI, per germline. This CDR3 has 13 residues. The ends were cut back, 4 bases at V and 11 bases at J, with 17 bases in the middle. Here the CDR3 DNA reads TGTGCCAGCAGTGGGGACATTACCCGCGGGGCTTTCTTT. Translated: CASSGDITRGAFF.

This clone was recorded once. The rearrangement joins TRBV30 to TRBJ1-1, with 10 nucleotides matching TRBD1. The CDR3 covers 14 residues. V shed 2 bases and J 4 bases; nucleotides not matched to a gene: 4. Germline CDR1 and CDR2: GTSNPN and SVGIG (reference sequence). CDR3 sequence: CAWSLGQGFTEAFF. CDR3 nucleotide sequence: TGTGCCTGGAGTTTGGGACAGGGGTTCACTGAAGCTTTCTTT.

This clone has more than one count but fewer than ten. The V gene is TRBV11-2, the J gene TRBJ2-5; D gene ambiguous. Germline CDR1 and CDR2: SGHAT and FQNNGV. The CDR3 loop spans 15 amino acids. Trimming took off 3 bases at V and 0 bases at J, with 11 bases between the two ends. CDR3 loop: CASSFGRLYQETQYF. The CDR3 DNA sequence: TGTGCCAGCAGCTTTGGCAGGTTGTACCAAGAGACCCAGTACTTC.

The chain couples TRBV7-9 to TRBJ1-3, with 9 bases that match TRBD1. The ends lost 5 bases at V and 0 bases at J; junction bases unmatched: 5. This CDR3 contains 16 residues. Per the germline V gene, CDR1 is SEHNR and CDR2 is FQNEAQ (reference sequence). The CDR3: CASSTGQGYSGNTIYF. The CDR3 nucleotides are TGTGCCAGCAGCACGGGACAGGGATACTCTGGAAACACCATATATTTT.

The rearrangement joins TRBV21-1 to TRBJ1-6. TRBV21-1 is designated a pseudogene. CDR3 length equals 15 residues. The CDR3 DNA sequence: TGTGCCAGCAGGCATGCTGAGGGAGGGAATTCACCCCTCCACTTT. It yields the protein CASRHAEGGNSPLHF.

On this clone itself: Other DNA sequences of this sample code for an identical CDR3. The chain couples TRBV6-5 to TRBJ1-1; possibly TRBD1 for D (5 bases). Germline loops: CDR1 MNHEY, CDR2 SVGAGI. The CDR3 loop spans 14 amino acids. Trimming cost V 6 bases and J 4 bases, with 15 bases left between them. The CDR3 DNA reads TGTGCCAGCAGGATTACGGGGGGGGGCACTGAAGCTTTCTTT. It is translated as CASRITGGGTEAFF.

The chain is built from TRBV4-1 and TRBJ2-7; D is possibly TRBD1 (6 bases). The CDR3 has 14 residues. Germline CDR1 reads MGHRA; CDR2 reads YSYEKL. Trimming left V 10 bases short and J 5 bases short, with 21 bases between. CDR3 sequence: CATARSGAWDEQYF. CDR3 nucleotides: TGCGCCACCGCCCGGTCAGGGGCTTGGGACGAGCAGTACTTC.

The V gene is TRBV6-5, the J gene TRBJ1-2; weak D call: TRBD1 (6 bases). From germline, CDR1 is MNHEY and CDR2 SVGAGI. The CDR3 spans 13 residues. Trimming removed 2 bases from V and 7 bases from J, with 11 bases in between. CDR3 residues: CASSYPQGGGYTF. In DNA, the CDR3 is TGTGCCAGCAGTTACCCACAGGGTGGTGGCTACACCTTC.

J is TRBJ2-5 and V is TRBV10-3, with 11 bases fitting TRBD2. Germline loops: CDR1 ENHRY, CDR2 SYGVKD. J was trimmed by 2 bases and V by 10 bases; bases with no gene match: 9. The CDR3 spans 15 residues. As DNA, the CDR3 is TGTGCCACCCGGCCTAGCGGGGGGTATCAAGAGACCCAGTACTTC. It codes for CATRPSGGYQETQYF.

The chain links TRBV6-1 to TRBJ2-3; a possible D gene is TRBD2 (5 bases). The germline CDR1 and CDR2 sequences are MNHNS and SASEGT. The CDR3 consists of 13 residues. Trimming cost V 3 bases and J 8 bases, with 12 bases left between them. CDR3 loop: CASSERTLGTQYF. As DNA, the CDR3 is TGTGCCAGCAGTGAGCGGACTCTTGGTACGCAGTATTTT.